A selection of T cell receptor beta chains follows, all from one sample in a study of blood T cell repertoires in COVID-19. The data were produced by immunoSEQ multiplex PCR, yet TCRdb's version contains in-frame clones alone and is incomplete. The sample gives 45,000 to 55,000 clones, roughly 86% of which show up once; about 11% is in the top ten. Material for sequencing was peripheral blood. The receptors were gathered from a man in his 70s with active COVID-19. The CDR3 runs from the conserved cysteine through the conserved F or W. A D gene is named only where the DNA matches it firmly. A row's size may be missing; if present it is once, few, many or a size class.

CDR3 length,clone size,D gene,J gene,V gene,CDR3 DNA,CDR3 protein
11,.,.,TRBJ1-2,TRBV19,TGTGCCAGTAGGGTAACGGATGGCTACACCTTC,CASRVTDGYTF
11,.,.,TRBJ2-7,TRBV12-3/TRBV12-4,TGTGCCAGCAGTGAGCGGGTCCAGCAGTACTTC,CASSERVQQYF
14,.,.,TRBJ2-1,TRBV7-8,TGTGCCAGCAGCTTACGAGGTGACTACAATGAGCAGTTCTTC,CASSLRGDYNEQFF
16,.,.,TRBJ2-2,TRBV6-2/TRBV6-3,TGTGCCAGCAGCCTACAAGCTGGGGCGGCCACCGGGGAGCTGTTTTTT,CASSLQAGAATGELFF
14,few,.,TRBJ2-2,TRBV10-3,TGTGCCACTAAGGGAGACCGTGACACCGGGGAGCTGTTTTTT,CATKGDRDTGELFF
15,once,TRBD1,TRBJ1-2,TRBV5-4,TGTGCCAGCAGCTTAGGGCGGACAGGGGGTTATGGCTACACCTTC,CASSLGRTGGYGYTF
16,.,TRBD2,TRBJ2-1,TRBV7-2,TGTGCCAGCAGCTTAGCGAGCGGGGGGGCCTACAATGAGCAGTTCTTC,CASSLASGGAYNEQFF
13,few,.,TRBJ1-1,TRBV7-3,TGTGCCAGCAGCTTGACAACGAACACTGAAGCTTTCTTT,CASSLTTNTEAFF
16,.,TRBD1,TRBJ1-4,TRBV9,TGTGCCAGCAGCCCTAAGGGCGGGACAGGGCGTGAAAAACTGTTTTTT,CASSPKGGTGREKLFF
18,.,TRBD2,TRBJ2-3,TRBV11-2,TGTGCCAGCAGCTTGGGGGCTAGCGGGGGGTCTAGCACAGATACGCAGTATTTT,CASSLGASGGSSTDTQYF
15,once,.,TRBJ2-7,TRBV7-9,TGTGCCAGCAGCCCCCTAGGGCAGGGGATCGACGAGCAGTACTTC,CASSPLGQGIDEQYF
17,.,.,TRBJ1-3,TRBV14,TGTGCCAGCAGCCAAGGGGGACTCCGAACCTCTGGAAACACCATATATTTT,CASSQGGLRTSGNTIYF
17,.,.,TRBJ1-3,TRBV5-1,TGCGCCAGCAGCGACCGGACCGGGACAAGCTCTGGAAACACCATATATTTT,CASSDRTGTSSGNTIYF
15,.,.,TRBJ1-1,TRBV19,TGTGCCAGTAGTATAAGCAAGGCGGGGAACACTGAAGCTTTCTTT,CASSISKAGNTEAFF
18,once,TRBD2,TRBJ2-7,TRBV4-2,TGTGCCAGCAGCCAAGATCCTAGCGGGGGGATTCTCTCCTACGAGCAGTACTTC,CASSQDPSGGILSYEQYF
16,.,TRBD1,TRBJ1-1,TRBV18,TGTGCCAGCTCTCCCGGGACAGGGGGCTTAGAAACTGAAGCTTTCTTT,CASSPGTGGLETEAFF
18,.,.,TRBJ1-3,TRBV18,TGTGCCAGCTCACCACTGGTCCCGACAGGACTGTCTGGAAACACCATATATTTT,CASSPLVPTGLSGNTIYF
15,.,.,TRBJ2-1,TRBV9,TGTGCCAGCAGCGTAGGTGGTAGAGGGAACAATGAGCAGTTCTTC,CASSVGGRGNNEQFF
17,.,TRBD2,TRBJ2-7,TRBV5-5,TGTGCCAGCAGCTTGCACCTCAATCTAGCGGGGGGGTACGAGCAGTACTTC,CASSLHLNLAGGYEQYF
14,.,TRBD1,TRBJ1-4,TRBV3-1/TRBV3-2,TGTGCCAGCAGCCAAGTGACAGGGGTGGTAAAACTGTTTTTT,CASSQVTGVVKLFF
16,once,TRBD1,TRBJ1-1,TRBV5-1,TGCGCCAGCAGCACGGGGACAGAGGGCCAGGCCACTGAAGCTTTCTTT,CASSTGTEGQATEAFF
14,once,.,TRBJ2-1,TRBV15,TGTGCCACCAGCAGAGAGGTAGGGGTCGGTGAGCAGTTCTTC,CATSREVGVGEQFF
13,.,.,TRBJ1-2,TRBV19,TGTGCCAGTAGTGGGGGGACGGACTATGGCTACACCTTC,CASSGGTDYGYTF
15,.,TRBD1,TRBJ1-2,TRBV5-5,TGTGCCAGCAGTCCTACAGGGGGCGCAGGCTATGGCTACACCTTC,CASSPTGGAGYGYTF
14,.,.,TRBJ2-3,TRBV6-5,TGTGCCAGCAGCCAACAGGATACAAGAGATACGCAGTATTTT,CASSQQDTRDTQYF
17,few,TRBD1,TRBJ1-1,TRBV14,TGTGCCAGCAGCCCTCGGACAGGCAACAGGGCGAACACTGAAGCTTTCTTT,CASSPRTGNRANTEAFF
15,.,.,TRBJ1-1,TRBV6-5,TGTGCCAGCAGTTACGACTGGGAGGGCGGAGGTGAAGCTTTCTTT,CASSYDWEGGGEAFF
12,once,.,TRBJ1-1,TRBV9,TGTGCCAGCAGCCCCCAGGCGACTGAAGCTTTCTTT,CASSPQATEAFF
13,.,.,TRBJ2-2,TRBV12-3/TRBV12-4,TGTGCCAGCAGGCCAGGGAACACCGGGGAGCTGTTTTTT,CASRPGNTGELFF
14,.,TRBD1,TRBJ1-1,TRBV13,TGTGCCAGCAGCCCGGGGACAGGGGGCACTGAAGCTTTCTTT,CASSPGTGGTEAFF
15,.,TRBD1,TRBJ1-2,TRBV6-5,TGTGCCAGCAGTTACTCCATGACAGGGCTCGGTGGCTACACCTTC,CASSYSMTGLGGYTF
16,.,.,TRBJ1-2,TRBV5-1,TGCGCCAGCAGCTCCGGTCCCGGACAGCGCGACTATGGCTACACCTTC,CASSSGPGQRDYGYTF
17,once,.,TRBJ2-5,TRBV11-2,TGTGCCAGCAGCTTTCAGCGGTGGGGGGAAGACCAAGAGACCCAGTACTTC,CASSFQRWGEDQETQYF
14,.,.,TRBJ2-4,TRBV7-2,TGTGCCAGCAGCGGAGGGCAGGAGGGTAGGGGCCAGTACTTC,CASSGGQEGRGQYF
17,few,.,TRBJ1-3,TRBV3-1/TRBV3-2,TGTGCCAGCAGCCAAGGGGCTGGGTCCAGCTCTGGAAACACCATATATTTT,CASSQGAGSSSGNTIYF
14,once,.,TRBJ2-3,TRBV5-1,TGCGCCAGCAGCTTGACAGGACGCACAGATACGCAGTATTTT,CASSLTGRTDTQYF
14,.,.,TRBJ1-6,TRBV19,TGTGCCAGTAGTCCCGGGTTAATGAATTCACCCCTCCACTTT,CASSPGLMNSPLHF
14,medium-sized,.,TRBJ1-2,TRBV7-2,TGTGCCAGCAGCTCCCCAGACGGGCGGGCGGGATACACCTTC,CASSSPDGRAGYTF
14,.,.,TRBJ1-1,TRBV5-4,TGTGCCAGCAGCTCCGGGACACGGAACACTGAAGCTTTCTTT,CASSSGTRNTEAFF
15,.,.,TRBJ1-3,TRBV29-1,TGCAGCGTTGTTAGCCCGATTGCCTCTGGAAACACCATATATTTT,CSVVSPIASGNTIYF
14,.,TRBD1,TRBJ1-5,TRBV2,TGTGCCAGCAGTCGAGACAGGGACAATCAGCCCCAGCATTTT,CASSRDRDNQPQHF
16,.,.,TRBJ1-1,TRBV24-1,TGTGCCACCAGTGATGCTCACCCAGGGGAGACCACTGAAGCTTTCTTT,CATSDAHPGETTEAFF